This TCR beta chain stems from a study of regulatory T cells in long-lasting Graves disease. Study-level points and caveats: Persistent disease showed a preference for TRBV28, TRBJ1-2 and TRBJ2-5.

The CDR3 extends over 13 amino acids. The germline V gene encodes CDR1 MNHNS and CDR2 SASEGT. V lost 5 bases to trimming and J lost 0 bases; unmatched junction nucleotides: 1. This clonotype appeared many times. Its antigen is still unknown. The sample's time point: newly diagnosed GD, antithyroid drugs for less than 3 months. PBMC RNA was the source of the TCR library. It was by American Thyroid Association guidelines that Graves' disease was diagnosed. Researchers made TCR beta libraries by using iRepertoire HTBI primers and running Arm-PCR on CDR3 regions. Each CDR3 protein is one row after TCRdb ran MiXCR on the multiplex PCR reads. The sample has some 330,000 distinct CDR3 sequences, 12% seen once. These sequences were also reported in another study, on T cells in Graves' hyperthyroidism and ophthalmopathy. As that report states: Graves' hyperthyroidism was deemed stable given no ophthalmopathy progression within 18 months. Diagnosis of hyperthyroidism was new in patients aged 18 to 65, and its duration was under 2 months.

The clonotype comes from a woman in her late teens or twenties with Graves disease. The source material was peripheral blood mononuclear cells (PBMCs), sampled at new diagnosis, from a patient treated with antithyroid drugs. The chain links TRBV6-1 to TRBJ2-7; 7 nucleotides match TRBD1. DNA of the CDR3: TGTGCCAGCAGTCGGACAGGCTCCTACGAGCAGTACTTC. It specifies CASSRTGSYEQYF.